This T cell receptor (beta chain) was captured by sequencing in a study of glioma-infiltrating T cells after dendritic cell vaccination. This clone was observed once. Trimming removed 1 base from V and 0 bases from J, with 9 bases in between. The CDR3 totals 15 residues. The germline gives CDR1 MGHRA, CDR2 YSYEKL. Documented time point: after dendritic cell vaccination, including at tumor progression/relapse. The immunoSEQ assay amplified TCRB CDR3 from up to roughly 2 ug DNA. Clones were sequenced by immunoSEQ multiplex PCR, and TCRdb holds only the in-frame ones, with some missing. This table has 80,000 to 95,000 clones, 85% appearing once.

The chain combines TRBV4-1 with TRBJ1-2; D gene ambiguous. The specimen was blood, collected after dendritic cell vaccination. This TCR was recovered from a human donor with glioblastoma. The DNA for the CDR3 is TGCGCCAGCAGCCAAGCTGGGAGAACTAACTATGGCTACACCTTC. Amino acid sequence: CASSQAGRTNYGYTF.